The 11 T cell receptor beta chains below were found in one sample sequenced in a study of vaccination and CD4 T cells after COVID-19. As to treatment: approximately 9-day PBMC culture with coronavirus spike peptide pools or control peptides (ViraFEST assay). Researchers used the Oncomine TCR Beta short-read assay to sequence DNA from cultured CD4+ T cells. TCRdb re-called the PCR reads through MiXCR, storing one row per CDR3 protein. The repertoire has roughly 20,000 distinct CDR3 sequences, 60% of them found once; the top ten carry around 9.3%. For these receptors, no antigen is known. Sample: CD4+ T cells from blood, cultured in vitro, taken after SARS-CoV-2 vaccination. These receptors all come from a human donor who had recovered from COVID-19.

This chain links TRBV19 with TRBJ1-1, with 8 bases identical to TRBD1. The J segment lost 4 bases and the V segment lost 3 bases, leaving 10 bases of the junction unmatched. From germline, CDR1 is LNHDA and CDR2 SQIVND (reference sequence). CDR3 size: 16 residues. CDR3 region: CASSIAAGGAGTEAFF. The CDR3 bases are TGTGCCAGTAGTATCGCAGCAGGGGGCGCTGGCACTGAAGCTTTCTTT. Supplemented by reference TRBV19 and TRBJ1-1, the full variable domain reads DGGITQSPKYLFRKEGQNVTLSCEQNLNHDAMYWYRQDPGQGLRLIYYSQIVNDFQKGDIAEGYSVSREKKESFPLTVTSAQKNPTAFYLCASSIAAGGAGTEAFFGQGTRLTVV.

The table lists this clonotype with a few counts. The chain has TRBV7-6 and TRBJ1-4, with a weak D call TRBD1 (6 bases). This CDR3 is built from 15 residues. The V and J ends lost 5 bases and 6 bases respectively, with 16 bases between them. Germline V CDR1 and CDR2: SGHVS, FNYEAQ. The CDR3 DNA is TGTGCCAGCAGCCTTGGGGGGGGCCAGCATGAAAAACTGTTTTTT. This gives the protein CASSLGGGQHEKLFF.

This chain connects TRBV6-2 or TRBV6-3 to TRBJ2-3; D possibly corresponds to TRBD2 (5 bases). CDR3 size: 13 residues. Trimming shortened V by 4 bases and J by 4 bases, and 9 bases separated the two germline ends. Germline V gene lookup returns CDR1 MNHEY and CDR2 SVGEGT. The CDR3 protein is CASSSTRSDTQYF. Written as DNA, the CDR3 is TGTGCCAGCAGTTCCACTAGATCAGATACGCAGTATTTT.

The rearrangement joins TRBV21-1 to TRBJ2-7; TRBD1 reflects the table's D call only, with no check against the DNA. TRBV21-1 represents a pseudogene. This CDR3 is 17 amino acids long. The CDR3 sequence: CASSNLDRKALVYEQYF. CDR3 nucleotides: TGTGCCAGCAGCAATTTGGACAGGAAGGCCCTAGTCTACGAGCAGTACTTC.

The chain recombines TRBV2 with TRBJ2-5; D unclear. The CDR3 runs to 13 residues. CDR1 and CDR2 from the germline V gene are SNHLY and FYNNEI. Trimming took 4 bases from V and 2 from J, leaving 8 bases between them. The CDR3 DNA reads TGTGCCAGCAGTGGTGATGTGCAAGAGACCCAGTACTTC. It encodes CASSGDVQETQYF.

The CDR3 DNA reads TGCAGTGCTGGAGCCTACCTCGGGACAATGAACACTGAAGCTTTCTTT. Protein sequence: CSAGAYLGTMNTEAFF. This rearrangement joins TRBV20-1 to TRBJ1-1; perhaps TRBD1 as D (6 bases). Trimming cost V 5 bases and J 0 bases, with 19 bases left between them. The CDR3 runs to 16 residues. CDR1 and CDR2 (germline): DFQATT, SNEGSKA (reference sequence).

The J gene is TRBJ2-1, the V gene TRBV6-5; no clear D gene. The CDR3 contains 16 residues. Deletions cut 2 bases from V and 0 bases from J, with 11 bases between. The germline gives CDR1 MNHEY, CDR2 SVGAGI. CDR3 residues: CASSYRSLGSYNEQFF. The CDR3 DNA is TGTGCCAGCAGTTACCGCTCCTTGGGCTCCTACAATGAGCAGTTCTTC.

The chain employs TRBV7-9 and TRBJ1-1; D is uncertain. Trimming removed 5 bases from V and 6 bases from J, with 7 bases in between. The germline V gene encodes CDR1 SEHNR and CDR2 FQNEAQ (reference sequence). This CDR3 spans 11 amino acids. CDR3 sequence (DNA): TGTGCCAGCAGCGTGAGCCCTGAAGCTTTCTTT. Translating it yields CASSVSPEAFF. Filled out from reference TRBV7-9 and TRBJ1-1, the complete variable domain reads DTGVSQNPRHKITKRGQNVTFRCDPISEHNRLYWYRQTLGQGPEFLTYFQNEAQLEKSRLLSDRFSAERPKGSFSTLEIQRTEQGDSAMYLCASSVSPEAFFGQGTRLTVV.

This chain uses TRBV15 with TRBJ2-3; perhaps TRBD2 as D (6 bases). V lost 0 bases and J lost 6, with 16 bases in between. Germline assignment: CDR1 LNHNV and CDR2 YYDKDF (reference sequence). The length of the CDR3 is 16 residues. The DNA for the CDR3 is TGTGCCACCAGCAGAGATGTTTCTAGCGCCGCGGATACGCAGTATTTT. Its translation is CATSRDVSSAADTQYF.

The rearrangement joins TRBV5-1 to TRBJ2-5, with D possibly called TRBD1 or TRBD2 (5 bases each). Germline V gene data show CDR1 as SGHRS and CDR2 as YFSETQ. Trimming cost V 1 base and J 1 base, with 8 bases left between them. This CDR3 is built from 14 residues. The CDR3 loop is CASSLFGGQETQYF. The CDR3 nucleotides read TGCGCCAGCAGCTTGTTTGGGGGCCAAGAGACCCAGTACTTC.

CDR3 nucleotides: TGTGCCAGCAGCGAAACAGTTTCGGGAAACACCATATATTTT. This codes for CASSETVSGNTIYF. The gene calls are TRBV28 and TRBJ1-3, with D unresolved. The CDR3 is 14 residues long. V lost 6 bases to trimming and J lost 4 bases, with 13 bases between them. CDR1 is MDHEN, CDR2 SYDVKM, per germline.